These 23 T cell receptor beta chains share one sample of origin, sequenced in a study of T-cell reconstitution after alpha-beta-depleted transplantation in children. For TCRbeta, the library was prepared with unique molecular identifiers. TCRdb used MiXCR to reprocess the PCR reads, holding one entry per CDR3 protein. The top ten clones hold approximately 7.6% of a sample with about 300,000 distinct CDR3 sequences, 10% of them seen once. Sequenced material: PBMCs, taken before TCRalphabeta/CD19-depleted stem cell transplant. The receptors derive from a boy less than two years old with acute myeloid leukemia, due to receive a stem cell transplant.

The chain combines TRBV27 with TRBJ2-7; 10 bases line up with TRBD2. The V gene end was trimmed by 3 bases and the J gene end by 7 bases; junction bases not matched to a gene: 12. The CDR3 runs 16 residues. CDR1 is MNHEY, CDR2 SMNVEV, per germline (reference sequence). The chain's CDR3 is CASSFSLLAGAGEQYF. CDR3 bases: TGTGCCAGCAGTTTCTCCCTCCTAGCGGGAGCGGGAGAGCAGTACTTC.

In its sample, this clonotype was seen many times. The chain employs TRBV2 and TRBJ2-1; D is ambiguous. Germline assignment: CDR1 SNHLY and CDR2 FYNNEI. The V end was cut by 4 bases, the J end by 7 bases, with 8 bases between. CDR3 size: 12 residues. The CDR3 loop is CASSGNWNEQFF. The CDR3 bases are TGTGCCAGCAGTGGGAACTGGAATGAGCAGTTCTTC.

Many counts were recorded for this clonotype. The V gene is TRBV24-1, the J gene TRBJ2-7; D is perhaps TRBD1 (6 bases). Trimming pared 7 bases from V and 6 bases from J, leaving 9 bases between. CDR3 length: 11 amino acids. From germline, CDR1 is KGHDR and CDR2 SFDVKD. CDR3 protein: CATRNRVEQYF. The DNA of the CDR3 is TGTGCCACCAGGAACAGGGTCGAGCAGTACTTC.

In this sample, this clonotype turned up a few times. The V call is TRBV12-3 or TRBV12-4, the J call TRBJ2-5, with D maybe TRBD2 (7 bases). The CDR3 is made up of 15 amino acids. V was pared by 7 bases and J by 5 bases, with 20 bases between. The CDR3 loop is CASIFSSGGAETQYF. The DNA for the CDR3 is TGTGCCAGCATTTTTTCCTCGGGGGGCGCCGAGACCCAGTACTTC.

This chain joins TRBV20-1 and TRBJ1-5, with 9 bases aligning to TRBD1. The CDR3 length is 13 residues. The junction had 7 bases not matched to a gene; V was cut back by 6 bases and J by 7 bases. Germline V CDR1 and CDR2: DFQATT, SNEGSKA (reference sequence). The CDR3 DNA sequence: TGCAGTGCAGTACAGGGGGCAGGACAGCCCCAGCATTTT. Translating gives CSAVQGAGQPQHF.

This clonotype came up many times. The chain is built from TRBV5-1 and TRBJ1-6, with 9 nucleotides matching TRBD1. Germline V lookup: CDR1 SGHRS, CDR2 YFSETQ. This CDR3 has 14 residues. Trimming at V came to 0 bases and at J to 8 bases, leaving 0 bases not matched to a gene. The CDR3 here is CASSLDRGHSPLHF. The CDR3, as DNA: TGCGCCAGCAGCTTGGACAGGGGGCATTCACCCCTCCACTTT.

This clonotype was counted at least ten times. The rearrangement links TRBV27 to TRBJ2-3; TRBD1 might be the D (6 bases). Germline-derived CDR1 and CDR2 are MNHEY and SMNVEV (reference sequence). V lost 5 bases, J lost 10 bases, and 13 bases lay in between. The CDR3 is 12 amino acids. CDR3 amino acids: CASSPPGVAQYF. The CDR3 DNA reads TGTGCCAGCAGTCCCCCAGGGGTGGCGCAGTATTTT.

There are a few counts of this clonotype. J is TRBJ2-1 and V is TRBV11-3, with a possible D match to TRBD1 (5 bases). Trimming took 5 bases from V and 5 from J, leaving 16 bases between them. CDR3 length: 15 residues. Germline CDR1 reads SGHNT; CDR2 reads YENEEA. CDR3 amino acids: CASSLRGRAHNEQFF. The CDR3 DNA follows: TGTGCCAGCAGCCTACGAGGCAGGGCGCACAATGAGCAGTTCTTC. The full variable domain, its missing parts supplied by reference TRBV11-3 and TRBJ2-1, is EAGVVQSPRYKIIEKKQPVAFWCNPISGHNTLYWYLQNLGQGPELLIRYENEEAVDDSQLPKDRFSAERLKGVDSTLKIQPAELGDSAVYLCASSLRGRAHNEQFFGPGTRLTVL.

This clonotype was seen repeatedly, ten times or more. This sequence joins TRBV7-2 and TRBJ2-4; perhaps TRBD2 as D (5 bases). With 5 bases removed from V and 9 bases from J, the gap between germline ends came to 14 bases. The V gene's germline CDR1 is SGHTA and CDR2 FQGNSA. The CDR3 length is 13 residues. The CDR3 DNA is TGTGCCAGCAGCCCAGAGGGAGAGGCCATTCAGTACTTC. It codes for CASSPEGEAIQYF.

The chain combines TRBV11-2 with TRBJ1-2; D is perhaps TRBD1 (5 bases). CDR3 length: 16 amino acids. Germline loops: CDR1 SGHAT, CDR2 FQNNGV. Trimming left V 4 bases short and J 3 bases short, with 18 bases between. The CDR3 region is CASSSRSIQGYYGYTF. The DNA of the CDR3 is TGTGCCAGCAGCTCAAGATCGATTCAGGGTTACTATGGCTACACCTTC.

V is TRBV7-8 and J is TRBJ2-5; 7 nucleotides line up with TRBD2. Germline loops: CDR1 SGHVS, CDR2 FQNEAQ. Trimming took 5 bases from V and 6 from J; bases not matched to a gene: 9. The CDR3 is made up of 14 amino acids. Here the CDR3 DNA reads TGTGCCAGCAGCCCTACAACTAGCGAAAAGACCCAGTACTTC. Its protein product is CASSPTTSEKTQYF.

This clonotype appeared once. A much larger clone lies one base from this, so it may be a read error. This chain connects TRBV20-1 to TRBJ1-5; tentative D call: TRBD1 (5 bases). V gave up 0 bases and J gave up 3 bases, with 15 bases separating them. The germline gives CDR1 DFQATT, CDR2 SNEGSKA (reference sequence). The CDR3 runs to 16 residues. CDR3 in DNA: TGCAGTGCTAGAGAGGGAGGACACAATACCAATCAGCCCCAGCATTTT. Translated: CSAREGGHNTNQPQHF.

This clonotype was recorded many times. The chain combines TRBV7-9 with TRBJ1-4; D is undetermined. The CDR3 contains 14 residues. The V end lost 4 bases, the J end lost 3 bases, and 9 bases lay between the germline ends. Looked up from germline, CDR1 is SEHNR and CDR2 is FQNEAQ (reference sequence). The CDR3 bases are TGTGCCAGCAGCTCGGAAATTCCTAATGAAAAACTGTTTTTT. Translated: CASSSEIPNEKLFF.

Ten or more counts support this clonotype. V gene TRBV5-8 combines with J gene TRBJ2-3; 11 positions match TRBD2. V dropped 5 bases and J dropped 3; count of bases not matched to a gene: 2. The germline V gene encodes CDR1 SGHTS and CDR2 YDEGEE. The CDR3 covers 14 residues. CDR3 in amino acids: CASRPSGGTDTQYF. CDR3 nucleotide sequence: TGTGCCAGCAGACCTAGCGGGGGGACAGATACGCAGTATTTT.

The rearrangement links TRBV10-2 to TRBJ1-5, with D possibly TRBD1 on 6 matching bases. The CDR3 totals 14 residues. Trimming cost V 8 bases and J 3 bases, with 14 bases left between them. From germline, CDR1 is WSHSY and CDR2 SAAADI. In DNA form, the CDR3 reads TGCGCCAGCTGGGGGGGGGCCCTCAATCAGCCCCAGCATTTT. Residues: CASWGGALNQPQHF.

In its sample, this clonotype was seen many times. J is TRBJ1-2 and V is TRBV24-1, with D uncertain. The CDR3 runs 12 residues. Between the trimmed V and J ends, which lost 6 bases and 2 bases, there was a span of 6 bases. Per the germline V gene, CDR1 is KGHDR and CDR2 is SFDVKD. CDR3 coding DNA: TGTGCCACCAGTTCGGGAAACTATGGCTACACCTTC. Protein sequence: CATSSGNYGYTF.

This clonotype was recorded at least ten times. The chain recombines TRBV27 with TRBJ1-2; 12 nucleotides agree with TRBD1. V was pared by 6 bases and J by 4 bases, with 9 bases of the junction left unmatched. CDR3 length: 16 amino acids. In germline, CDR1 is MNHEY, CDR2 SMNVEV (reference sequence). The CDR3 nucleotides are TGTGCCAGCAGCGGCACCGGGACAGGGGGCGTCTATGGCTACACCTTC. Protein product: CASSGTGTGGVYGYTF.

This clonotype came up a few times. The chain uses TRBV7-2 and TRBJ1-1; a possible D gene is TRBD1 (6 bases). V was trimmed by 2 bases and J by 4 bases, leaving 20 bases between them. The CDR3 extends over 17 amino acids. Germline loops: CDR1 SGHTA, CDR2 FQGNSA. CDR3 in amino acids: CASSLRAGANRSTEAFF. The CDR3 DNA reads as TGTGCCAGCAGCTTACGAGCAGGGGCGAATAGGAGCACTGAAGCTTTCTTT.

Regarding this clonotype: This may come from a read error, since a much larger clone is one base off. This sequence joins TRBV29-1 and TRBJ2-5; D assignment may be TRBD1 or TRBD2 (5 bases each). Germline CDR1 reads SQVTM; CDR2 reads ANQGSEA. V was pared by 6 bases and J by 1 base, with 15 bases between. CDR3 length: 14 amino acids. CDR3 in amino acids: CSVRIPGSQETQYF. CDR3 DNA: TGCAGCGTCCGCATTCCAGGGAGCCAAGAGACCCAGTACTTC. Full variable domain (outside the CDR3, taken from reference TRBV29-1 and TRBJ2-5): SAVISQKPSRDICQRGTSLTIQCQVDSQVTMMFWYRQQPGQSLTLIATANQGSEATYESGFVIDKFPISRPNLTFSTLTVSNMSPEDSSIYLCSVRIPGSQETQYFGPGTRLLVL.

V gene TRBV20-1 combines with J gene TRBJ2-7; 11 bases match TRBD2. Germline loops: CDR1 DFQATT, CDR2 SNEGSKA (reference sequence). The CDR3 sequence is 15 residues long. V trimming: 6 bases; J trimming: 2 bases; junction bases outside the gene matches: 9. The CDR3 nucleotides read TGCAGTGCACGCGATCTAGCGGGAGGTCCCTACGAGCAGTACTTC. Translating gives CSARDLAGGPYEQYF.

This clonotype has more than one count but fewer than ten. The J gene is TRBJ2-2, the V gene TRBV20-1, with TRBD2 matching over 9 bases. Germline trimming cut 2 bases from V and 6 bases from J; bases unmatched to any gene: 7. In germline, CDR1 is DFQATT, CDR2 SNEGSKA (reference sequence). The CDR3 is made up of 15 amino acids. The chain's CDR3 is CSARPGGGEAGELFF. The DNA for the CDR3 is TGCAGTGCTAGACCCGGCGGGGGGGAGGCCGGGGAGCTGTTTTTT.

This clonotype was seen at least ten times. This chain connects TRBV12-3 or TRBV12-4 to TRBJ2-1; tentatively, D is TRBD1 (5 bases). V lost 6 bases to trimming and J lost 7 bases, with 16 bases between them. The CDR3 is 14 residues long. The CDR3 coding sequence is TGTGCCAGCAGCTTTATGGGGCCTCGGAATGAGCAGTTCTTC. This gives the protein CASSFMGPRNEQFF.

This clonotype occurred a few times. The chain has TRBV5-5 and TRBJ1-4; D perhaps matches TRBD1 (6 bases). The germline V gene encodes CDR1 SGHKS and CDR2 YYEKEE (reference sequence). Trimming removed 3 bases from V and 8 bases from J, with 14 bases in between. CDR3 length: 14 amino acids. The CDR3, as DNA: TGTGCCAGCAGCTCAGGGGCTGCGGGGGAAAAACTGTTTTTT. It encodes CASSSGAAGEKLFF.